Below are 9 T cell receptor beta chains sequenced from a single sample in a study of early T cells in non-severe SARS-CoV-2 infection. MiXCR, applied by TCRdb to the 5' RACE reads, yields one record per CDR3 protein. Seen here are 75,000 or so distinct CDR3 sequences, 11% to 15% observed once, and the top ten hold roughly 11%. The sample was whole blood. Receptor source: an adult who was a healthcare worker with PCR-confirmed SARS-CoV-2 infection or an uninfected control (not recorded which).

The chain links TRBV11-2 to TRBJ2-2, with D possibly being TRBD2 (5 bases). The CDR3 covers 14 residues. From germline, CDR1 is SGHAT and CDR2 FQNNGV. V lost 3 bases, J lost 2 bases, and 7 bases lay in between. The CDR3 DNA sequence: TGTGCCAGCAGCTTCGGGGAAAACACCGGGGAGCTGTTTTTT. Residues: CASSFGENTGELFF. Full variable domain (missing parts from reference TRBV11-2 and TRBJ2-2): EAGVAQSPRYKIIEKRQSVAFWCNPISGHATLYWYQQILGQGPKLLIQFQNNGVVDDSQLPKDRFSAERLKGVDSTLKIQPAKLEDSAVYLCASSFGENTGELFFGEGSRLTVL.

This chain links TRBV6-1 with TRBJ2-7; D is ambiguous. The germline V gene encodes CDR1 MNHNS and CDR2 SASEGT. V dropped 6 bases and J dropped 0 bases, with 12 bases sitting between them. CDR3 length: 14 residues. CDR3 in DNA: TGTGCCAGCAGGGCCCTTAAGGGCTCCTACGAGCAGTACTTC. Translated: CASRALKGSYEQYF.

The chain carries TRBV6-2 or TRBV6-3 and TRBJ2-6; D may be TRBD2 (5 bases). This CDR3 region has 15 residues. The V gene's germline CDR1 is MNHEY and CDR2 SVGEGT. V dropped 11 bases and J dropped 0 bases, with 14 bases sitting between them. For the CDR3, the DNA is TGTGCCTTCACTTACGAGGGCTCTGGGGCCAACGTCCTGACTTTC. Protein sequence: CAFTYEGSGANVLTF.

This clonotype has just a few counts. J is TRBJ2-7 and V is TRBV7-9; 12 bases map to TRBD2. CDR3 length: 14 residues. The ends lost 3 bases at V and 6 bases at J; junction bases unmatched: 3. Germline V gene sequence: CDR1 SEHNR, CDR2 FQNEAQ (reference sequence). The CDR3 here is CASSLTSGGLEQYF. CDR3 nucleotide sequence: TGTGCCAGCAGCTTGACTAGCGGGGGTCTCGAGCAGTACTTC.

This clonotype has a handful of counts. The rearrangement joins TRBV10-3 to TRBJ2-2; TRBD2 matches at 8 bases. Trimming took 2 bases from V and 7 from J; bases not matched to a gene: 6. The CDR3 consists of 15 residues. Germline values: CDR1 ENHRY, CDR2 SYGVKD. CDR3 sequence reads: CAISEVLAGLGELFF. Here the CDR3 DNA reads TGTGCCATCAGTGAGGTGTTAGCGGGGCTCGGGGAGCTGTTTTTT.

The chain combines TRBV6-5 with TRBJ2-7, with unresolved D. CDR1 and CDR2 from the germline V gene are MNHEY and SVGAGI. V lost 6 bases, J lost 11 bases, and 14 bases lay in between. The CDR3 runs 11 residues. Here the CDR3 DNA reads TGTGCCAGCAGGTACCAGACCAAGGAGTACTTC. Protein: CASRYQTKEYF.

This clonotype was counted ten times or more. V gene TRBV29-1 combines with J gene TRBJ2-2, with a possible D match to TRBD2 (6 bases). V was shortened by 4 bases and J by 2 bases, with 14 bases between the two germline ends. CDR3 length: 15 residues. The germline CDR1 and CDR2 sequences are SQVTM and ANQGSEA. The chain's CDR3 is CSVGGRGSNTGELFF. The CDR3 coding sequence is TGCAGCGTTGGTGGGCGGGGATCCAACACCGGGGAGCTGTTTTTT.

The chain uses TRBV7-2 and TRBJ1-2; D unclear. V was trimmed by 5 bases and J by 6 bases, leaving 16 bases between them. The CDR3 loop spans 14 amino acids. The germline V gene encodes CDR1 SGHTA and CDR2 FQGNSA. This CDR3 is CASSRFLTVDGYTF. The CDR3 coding sequence is TGTGCCAGCAGCCGTTTTTTGACGGTGGATGGCTACACCTTC.

In its sample, this clonotype was seen many times. The V call is TRBV12-3 or TRBV12-4, the J call TRBJ1-2, with D unclear. The V end lost 5 bases, the J end lost 7 bases, and 11 bases lay between the germline ends. The CDR3 is 12 residues long. In nucleotides, the CDR3 is TGTGCCAGCAGTCCCGAAGGAGTTGGCTACACCTTC. Protein: CASSPEGVGYTF.